The 28 T cell receptor beta chains listed next were all sequenced from one sample in a study of blood T cell repertoires in COVID-19. This table comes from immunoSEQ multiplex PCR, and its TCRdb copy is limited to in-frame clones, with some not included. Among about 160,000 clones listed, around 80% were seen once. Sequenced material: peripheral blood. These receptors came from a man aged 55-75 years with acute or convalescent COVID-19.

The CDR3 here is CASSYPGYSLGYTF. CDR3 sequence (DNA): TGTGCCAGCAGTTACCCCGGATACAGTCTAGGCTACACCTTC. V is TRBV6-2 or TRBV6-3 and J is TRBJ1-2, with D hard to call. Germline CDR1 and CDR2: MNHEY and SVGEGT. Trimming took 2 bases from V and 8 from J, leaving 15 bases between them. This CDR3 is 14 amino acids long.

The table lists this clone with a few counts. V gene TRBV4-3 combines with J gene TRBJ1-6, with 7 bases lining up with TRBD1. The junction had 5 bases not matched to a gene; V was cut back by 6 bases and J by 0 bases. CDR3 size: 16 residues. Germline V CDR1 and CDR2: LGHNA, YSLEER. CDR3 coding DNA: TGCGCCAGCAGTGCAGGGGGGCTCTCCTATAATTCACCCCTCCACTTT. Translating gives CASSAGGLSYNSPLHF.

The chain recombines TRBV5-1 with TRBJ2-2; 10 bases fit TRBD1. Germline values: CDR1 SGHRS, CDR2 YFSETQ. The CDR3 is 15 residues long. Trimming cost V 4 bases and J 9 bases; bases outside gene matches: 9. CDR3 sequence reads: CASSRDRGMLRELFF. The CDR3 nucleotides are TGCGCCAGCAGCCGGGACAGGGGCATGTTGCGGGAGCTGTTTTTT. Combining the CDR3 with reference TRBV5-1 and TRBJ2-2 gives the whole variable domain KAGVTQTPRYLIKTRGQQVTLSCSPISGHRSVSWYQQTPGQGLQFLFEYFSETQRNKGNFPGRFSGRQFSNSRSEMNVSTLELGDSALYLCASSRDRGMLRELFFGEGSRLTVL.

The CDR3: CASRNRDKETQYF. Written as DNA, the CDR3 is TGTGCCAGTAGAAACCGGGACAAAGAGACCCAGTACTTC. V gene TRBV19 combines with J gene TRBJ2-5, with D maybe TRBD1 (6 bases). The CDR3 totals 13 residues. Germline loops: CDR1 LNHDA, CDR2 SQIVND (reference sequence). V lost 6 bases and J lost 3, with 11 bases in between.

The gene calls are TRBV25-1 and TRBJ1-2; 7 nucleotides match TRBD1. This CDR3 is built from 16 residues. Germline CDR1 and CDR2: MGHDK and SYGVNS. V dropped 3 bases and J dropped 0; count of bases not matched to a gene: 7. DNA for the CDR3: TGTGCCAGCAGTGACATGACAGGGCGGTCTAACTATGGCTACACCTTC. Amino acids: CASSDMTGRSNYGYTF.

V is TRBV5-5 and J is TRBJ2-7; 7 bases map to TRBD2. J gave up 0 bases and V 3 bases, and 9 bases lay outside the gene matches. The germline gives CDR1 SGHKS, CDR2 YYEKEE (reference sequence). This CDR3 has 16 residues. CDR3 nucleotide sequence: TGTGCCAGCAGCTCCTCGAGGACGGGAGGCTCCTACGAGCAGTACTTC. Its translation: CASSSSRTGGSYEQYF.

The table lists this clone with many counts. This chain uses TRBV5-1 with TRBJ2-7, with 11 bases that match TRBD1. Trimming at V came to 4 bases and at J to 4 bases, leaving 7 bases not matched to a gene. The CDR3 contains 15 residues. CDR1 SGHRS and CDR2 YFSETQ come from the germline V gene. CDR3 bases: TGCGCCAGCAGCCCCTGGACAGGGGGCGGGTACGAGCAGTACTTC. Protein sequence: CASSPWTGGGYEQYF.

The rearrangement joins TRBV29-1 to TRBJ2-1; D possibly corresponds to TRBD2 (6 bases). Germline CDR1 reads SQVTM; CDR2 reads ANQGSEA. V gave up 6 bases and J gave up 2 bases, with 14 bases separating them. The CDR3 has 14 residues. CDR3 bases: TGCAGCGTCACCCAGGGAGGCGCCTACAATGAGCAGTTCTTC. The encoded protein is CSVTQGGAYNEQFF.

V is TRBV30 and J is TRBJ1-5, with D hard to call. CDR1 is GTSNPN and CDR2 is SVGIG in the germline V gene (reference sequence). Trimming left V 1 base short and J 7 bases short, with 8 bases between. This CDR3 has 12 residues. The CDR3 sequence is CAWSGGEQPQHF. CDR3 sequence (DNA): TGTGCCTGGAGTGGCGGGGAGCAGCCCCAGCATTTT.

The chain recombines TRBV4-1 with TRBJ2-7, with TRBD1 as a possible D gene (6 bases). In germline, CDR1 is MGHRA, CDR2 YSYEKL. Trimming left V 2 bases short and J 6 bases short, with 11 bases between. The CDR3 consists of 13 residues. DNA of the CDR3: TGCGCCAGCAGCCAACAGGGGTTGTCCGAGCAGTACTTC. Protein: CASSQQGLSEQYF.

This sequence joins TRBV6-2 or TRBV6-3 and TRBJ2-2, with 8 bases that match TRBD1. CDR1 and CDR2 (germline): MNHEY, SVGEGT. V was pared by 2 bases and J by 8 bases, with 16 bases of the junction left unmatched. This CDR3 spans 18 amino acids. For the CDR3, the DNA is TGTGCCAGCAGTTACCCCTTATCCAGGGGGCGAAGGAGGGGGGAGCTGTTTTTT. Translation gives CASSYPLSRGRRRGELFF.

The V gene is TRBV6-5, the J gene TRBJ1-1, with D possibly being TRBD1 (6 bases). V shed 7 bases and J shed 5 bases, with 20 bases lying between them. CDR1 and CDR2 (germline): MNHEY, SVGAGI. The CDR3 is made up of 15 amino acids. This CDR3 reads CASIRLSGGRTEAFF. The CDR3, as DNA: TGTGCCAGCATTCGCCTTAGCGGGGGCAGGACTGAAGCTTTCTTT.

This chain links TRBV19 with TRBJ1-2; D might be TRBD1 (5 bases). The CDR3 sequence is 14 residues long. Per germline, CDR1 LNHDA and CDR2 SQIVND (reference sequence). V lost 2 bases and J 7 bases, leaving 14 bases between the germline ends. CDR3 nucleotides: TGTGCCAGTAGTATAACCCCCGCCGGGGGTGGCTACACCTTC. This gives the protein CASSITPAGGGYTF.

The J gene is TRBJ1-1, the V gene TRBV28; no reliable D call. The CDR3 is made up of 14 amino acids. V lost 6 bases and J 0 bases, leaving 11 bases between the germline ends. Germline assignment: CDR1 MDHEN and CDR2 SYDVKM. This CDR3 reads CASSLTNVNTEAFF. The CDR3 nucleotides are TGTGCCAGCAGCCTCACTAACGTGAACACTGAAGCTTTCTTT.

This chain links TRBV6-2 or TRBV6-3 with TRBJ1-1; maybe TRBD1 (5 bases). V lost 1 base and J 5 bases, leaving 8 bases between the germline ends. Per the germline V gene, CDR1 is MNHEY and CDR2 is SVGEGT. The CDR3 is made up of 13 amino acids. The CDR3 here is CASSYYGGTEAFF. CDR3 coding DNA: TGTGCCAGCAGTTACTATGGGGGGACTGAAGCTTTCTTT.

The rearrangement joins TRBV3-1 (or the pseudogene TRBV3-2) to TRBJ1-2, with 8 nucleotides matching TRBD1. Losses at the gene ends were 1 base for V and 5 bases for J; bases not matched to a gene: 3. The CDR3 has 14 residues. The germline V gene encodes CDR1 LGHDT and CDR2 YNNKEL (reference sequence). The CDR3 DNA follows: TGTGCCAGCAGCCAAGGACAGGGGTGGTATGGCTACACCTTC. This codes for CASSQGQGWYGYTF.

V usage is TRBV28 and J usage is TRBJ1-2; no firm D call. Germline V gene data show CDR1 as MDHEN and CDR2 as SYDVKM. Trimming cost V 6 bases and J 5 bases, with 16 bases left between them. The CDR3 spans 14 residues. CDR3 in amino acids: CASSALRVGYGYTF. CDR3 DNA sequence: TGTGCCAGCAGCGCGTTGAGGGTAGGGTATGGCTACACCTTC.

The chain links TRBV2 to TRBJ1-2; D is possibly TRBD1 (5 bases). V dropped 3 bases and J dropped 6 bases, with 26 bases sitting between them. The CDR3 runs to 18 residues. Germline V gene lookup returns CDR1 SNHLY and CDR2 FYNNEI. CDR3 loop: CASSDGQGIESSSNGYTF. CDR3 bases: TGTGCCAGCAGTGACGGGCAGGGTATCGAGTCCTCTTCAAATGGCTACACCTTC. The full variable domain, in which reference TRBV2 and TRBJ1-2 provide the parts outside the CDR3, is EPEVTQTPSHQVTQMGQEVILRCVPISNHLYFYWYRQILGQKVEFLVSFYNNEISEKSEIFDDQFSVERPDGSNFTLKIRSTKLEDSAMYFCASSDGQGIESSSNGYTFGSGTRLTVV.

This clone was seen a handful of times. The chain recombines TRBV4-3 with TRBJ2-2; 8 bases are a match to TRBD2. The V gene's germline CDR1 is LGHNA and CDR2 YSLEER. The V gene end was trimmed by 0 bases and the J gene end by 4 bases; junction bases not matched to a gene: 10. The CDR3 is 18 residues long. CDR3 coding DNA: TGCGCCAGCAGCCAAGATTCCCTAAGCGGGGGCGTCACCGGGGAGCTGTTTTTT. Translating it yields CASSQDSLSGGVTGELFF.

This CDR3 reads CASSTGGSYEQYF. The CDR3 coding sequence is TGTGCCAGCAGCACAGGGGGCTCCTACGAGCAGTACTTC. The chain has TRBV7-9 and TRBJ2-7; 8 bases line up with TRBD1. In germline, CDR1 is SEHNR, CDR2 FQNEAQ (reference sequence). CDR3 length equals 13 residues. J was trimmed by 0 bases and V by 5 bases; bases with no gene match: 0.

V and J are TRBV6-5 and TRBJ1-1; maybe TRBD1 (6 bases). Trimming pared 8 bases from V and 8 bases from J, leaving 12 bases between. The CDR3 contains 11 residues. Germline CDR1 reads MNHEY; CDR2 reads SVGAGI. The CDR3, as DNA: TGTGCCAGCGAGAGAGGGGGAGAAGCTTTCTTT. Amino acid sequence: CASERGGEAFF.

This clone has only one observation. V is TRBV19 and J is TRBJ2-5; D is possibly TRBD2 (6 bases). The CDR3 extends over 17 amino acids. CDR1 LNHDA and CDR2 SQIVND come from the germline V gene (reference sequence). Trimming left V 3 bases short and J 5 bases short, with 22 bases between. The CDR3 DNA reads TGTGCCAGTAGTATTGGAAGGCTAGCGAACCCGCGGGAGACCCAGTACTTC. Translation gives CASSIGRLANPRETQYF.

This rearrangement joins TRBV2 to TRBJ2-5; TRBD2 is a possible D gene (6 bases). Germline V CDR1 and CDR2: SNHLY, FYNNEI. V lost 5 bases, J lost 7 bases, and 20 bases lay in between. This CDR3 comprises 15 residues. Here the CDR3 reads CASSPTGTSEGTQYF. The CDR3 nucleotides read TGTGCCAGCAGTCCTACCGGGACTTCGGAGGGGACCCAGTACTTC. Looking up the rest from reference TRBV2 and TRBJ2-5 gives the full variable domain: EPEVTQTPSHQVTQMGQEVILRCVPISNHLYFYWYRQILGQKVEFLVSFYNNEISEKSEIFDDQFSVERPDGSNFTLKIRSTKLEDSAMYFCASSPTGTSEGTQYFGPGTRLLVL.

The chain carries TRBV29-1 and TRBJ1-2, with D perhaps TRBD1 (5 bases). Per germline, CDR1 SQVTM and CDR2 ANQGSEA. The V end lost 2 bases, the J end lost 7 bases, and 11 bases lay between the germline ends. The CDR3 sequence is 12 residues long. CDR3 DNA: TGCAGCGTTGAAAAGGGGCTGGGTGGCTACACCTTC. This translates into CSVEKGLGGYTF.

The chain combines TRBV19 with TRBJ2-1, with D possibly TRBD1 on 6 matching bases. V dropped 8 bases and J dropped 3 bases, with 17 bases sitting between them. Germline loops: CDR1 LNHDA, CDR2 SQIVND (reference sequence). This CDR3 is 15 amino acids long. Here the CDR3 reads CASGYRDNFYNEQFF. CDR3 nucleotides: TGTGCCAGTGGGTACCGGGACAACTTCTACAATGAGCAGTTCTTC.

The rearrangement links TRBV18 to TRBJ1-2, with 12 bases fitting TRBD1. Germline CDR1 and CDR2: KGHSH and LQKENI. J was trimmed by 1 base and V by 3 bases; bases with no gene match: 15. The CDR3 runs 20 residues. CDR3 region: CASSPFSRDRGLVSNYGYTF. For the CDR3, the DNA is TGTGCCAGCTCACCCTTTTCCCGGGACAGGGGGCTCGTGAGTAACTATGGCTACACCTTC.

This clone was counted a few times. The chain has TRBV6-6 and TRBJ2-1, with 8 bases identical to TRBD2. This CDR3 region has 14 residues. V shed 5 bases, J shed 10 bases, and the junction held 10 bases outside the gene matches. Germline CDR1 and CDR2: MNHNY and SVGAGI (reference sequence). CDR3 sequence (DNA): TGTGCCAGCAGTACCCTCCTCCGACTAGCGGAGCAGTTCTTC. It encodes CASSTLLRLAEQFF.

The rearrangement joins TRBV5-1 to TRBJ1-2, with D possibly TRBD1 on 6 matching bases. V dropped 3 bases and J dropped 8 bases, with 11 bases sitting between them. Per germline, CDR1 SGHRS and CDR2 YFSETQ. This CDR3 contains 12 residues. The DNA for the CDR3 is TGCGCCAGCAGCTCGGGGGGCTGGGGCTACACCTTC. Protein product: CASSSGGWGYTF.